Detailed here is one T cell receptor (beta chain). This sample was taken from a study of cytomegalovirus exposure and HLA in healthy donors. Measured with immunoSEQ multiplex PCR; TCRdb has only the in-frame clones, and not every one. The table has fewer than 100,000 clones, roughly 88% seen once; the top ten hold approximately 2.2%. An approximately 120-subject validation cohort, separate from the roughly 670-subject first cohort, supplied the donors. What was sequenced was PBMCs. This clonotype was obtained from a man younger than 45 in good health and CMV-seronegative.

For the CDR3, the DNA is TGCGCCAGCAGCTTGGAAGTGCTGCGCCAAGAGACCCAGTACTTC. This sequence encodes CASSLEVLRQETQYF. The V and J genes are TRBV5-1 and TRBJ2-5; D gene ambiguous. The germline V gene has CDR1 SGHRS and CDR2 YFSETQ. The CDR3 has 15 residues. Trimming left V 0 bases short and J 1 base short, with 10 bases between.